The source of this T cell receptor (beta chain) is a study of cytomegalovirus exposure and HLA in healthy donors. Researchers ran the PCR with 60 Vbeta and 13 Jbeta primers. Method: immunoSEQ multiplex PCR; TCRdb's copy keeps in-frame clones and lacks some. The repertoire holds 55,000 to 65,000 clones, 65% to 85% seen once, with around 5.9% in the top ten. The CDR3 is 18 amino acids. The ends lost 4 bases at V and 0 bases at J; junction bases unmatched: 7. Germline loops: CDR1 SGHRS, CDR2 YFSETQ. The rearrangement uses TRBV5-1 and TRBJ2-3, with TRBD2 identical over 14 bases. The sequencing input was PBMCs. This clonotype was sampled from a male donor in good health and CMV-seronegative. In DNA, the CDR3 is TGCGCCAGCAGCCCACGACTAGCGGGGGGGCCTAGCACAGATACGCAGTATTTT. It encodes CASSPRLAGGPSTDTQYF.